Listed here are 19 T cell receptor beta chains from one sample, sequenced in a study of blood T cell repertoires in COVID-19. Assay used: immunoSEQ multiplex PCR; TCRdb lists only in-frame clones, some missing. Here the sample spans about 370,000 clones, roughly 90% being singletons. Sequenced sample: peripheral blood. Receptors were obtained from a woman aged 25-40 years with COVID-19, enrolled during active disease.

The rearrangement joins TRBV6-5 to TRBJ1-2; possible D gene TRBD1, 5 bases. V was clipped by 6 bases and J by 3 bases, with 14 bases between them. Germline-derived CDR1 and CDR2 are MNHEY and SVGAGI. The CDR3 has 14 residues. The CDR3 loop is CASSVRDSYYGYTF. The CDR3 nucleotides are TGTGCCAGCAGCGTCCGGGACTCCTACTATGGCTACACCTTC.

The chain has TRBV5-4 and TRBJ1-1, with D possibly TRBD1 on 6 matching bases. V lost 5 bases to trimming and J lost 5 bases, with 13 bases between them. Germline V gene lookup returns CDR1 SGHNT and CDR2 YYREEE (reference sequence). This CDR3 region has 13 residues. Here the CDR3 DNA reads TGTGCCAGCAGACCACAGGGAGGGACTGAAGCTTTCTTT. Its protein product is CASRPQGGTEAFF.

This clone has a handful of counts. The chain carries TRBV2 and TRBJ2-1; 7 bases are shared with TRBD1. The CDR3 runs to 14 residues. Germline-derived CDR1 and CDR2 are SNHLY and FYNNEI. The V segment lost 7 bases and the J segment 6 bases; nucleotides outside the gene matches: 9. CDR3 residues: CASNLDRLSNEQFF. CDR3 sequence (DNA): TGTGCCAGCAATCTGGACAGGTTGTCCAATGAGCAGTTCTTC.

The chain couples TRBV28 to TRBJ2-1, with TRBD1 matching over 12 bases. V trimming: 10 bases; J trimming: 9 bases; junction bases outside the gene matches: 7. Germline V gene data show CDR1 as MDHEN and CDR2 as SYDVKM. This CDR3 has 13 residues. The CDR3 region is CAIRDRGQVEQFF. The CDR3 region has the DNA TGTGCCATCCGGGACAGGGGGCAGGTTGAGCAGTTCTTC.

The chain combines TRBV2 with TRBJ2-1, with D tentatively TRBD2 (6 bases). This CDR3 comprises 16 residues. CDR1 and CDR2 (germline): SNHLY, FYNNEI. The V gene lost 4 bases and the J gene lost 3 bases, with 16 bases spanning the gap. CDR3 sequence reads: CASSAGGTAVYNEQFF. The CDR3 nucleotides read TGTGCCAGCAGTGCTGGGGGGACTGCAGTCTACAATGAGCAGTTCTTC.

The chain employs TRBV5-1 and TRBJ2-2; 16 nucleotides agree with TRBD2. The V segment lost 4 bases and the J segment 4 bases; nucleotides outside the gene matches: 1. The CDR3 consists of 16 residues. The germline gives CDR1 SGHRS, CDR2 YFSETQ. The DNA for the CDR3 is TGCGCCAGCAGCGGGACTAGCGGGAGGGCCACCGGGGAGCTGTTTTTT. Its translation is CASSGTSGRATGELFF. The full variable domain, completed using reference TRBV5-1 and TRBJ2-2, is KAGVTQTPRYLIKTRGQQVTLSCSPISGHRSVSWYQQTPGQGLQFLFEYFSETQRNKGNFPGRFSGRQFSNSRSEMNVSTLELGDSALYLCASSGTSGRATGELFFGEGSRLTVL.

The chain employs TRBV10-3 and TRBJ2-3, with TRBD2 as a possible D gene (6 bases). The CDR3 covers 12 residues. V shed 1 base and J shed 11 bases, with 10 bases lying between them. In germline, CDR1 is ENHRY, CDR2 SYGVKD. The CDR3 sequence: CAISELPGLQYF. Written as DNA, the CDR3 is TGTGCCATCAGTGAGTTACCGGGACTGCAGTATTTT.

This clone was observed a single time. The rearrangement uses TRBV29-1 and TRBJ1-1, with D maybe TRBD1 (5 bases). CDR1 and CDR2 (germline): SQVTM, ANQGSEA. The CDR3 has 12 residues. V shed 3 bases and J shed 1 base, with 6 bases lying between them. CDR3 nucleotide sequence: TGCAGCGTTGAGCAGGGGAACACTGAAGCTTTCTTT. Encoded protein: CSVEQGNTEAFF.

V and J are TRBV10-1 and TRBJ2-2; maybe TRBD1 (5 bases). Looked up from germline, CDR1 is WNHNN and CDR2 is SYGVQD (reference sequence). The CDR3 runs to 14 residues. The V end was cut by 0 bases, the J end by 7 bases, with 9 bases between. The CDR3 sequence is CASSESRGDGELFF. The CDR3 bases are TGCGCCAGCAGTGAGTCAAGGGGTGACGGGGAGCTGTTTTTT.

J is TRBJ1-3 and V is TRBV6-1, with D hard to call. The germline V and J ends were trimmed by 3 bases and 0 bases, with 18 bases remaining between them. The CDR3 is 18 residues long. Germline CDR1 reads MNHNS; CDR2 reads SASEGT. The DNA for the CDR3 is TGTGCCAGCAGTGACAGGTGGCCCGGCACCTCCTCTGGAAACACCATATATTTT. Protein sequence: CASSDRWPGTSSGNTIYF.

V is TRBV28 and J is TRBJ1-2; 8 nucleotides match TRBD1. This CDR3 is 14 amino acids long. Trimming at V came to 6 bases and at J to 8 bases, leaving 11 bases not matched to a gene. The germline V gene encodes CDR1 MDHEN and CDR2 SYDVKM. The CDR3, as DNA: TGTGCCAGCAGCCCTTACAGGGGGGGTCGCGGCTACACCTTC. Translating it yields CASSPYRGGRGYTF.

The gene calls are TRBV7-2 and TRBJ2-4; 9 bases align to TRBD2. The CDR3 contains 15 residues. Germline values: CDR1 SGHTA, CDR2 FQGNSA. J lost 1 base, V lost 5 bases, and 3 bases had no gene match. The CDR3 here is CASSPSGTAKNIQYF. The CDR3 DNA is TGTGCCAGCAGCCCTAGCGGGACTGCCAAAAACATTCAGTACTTC.

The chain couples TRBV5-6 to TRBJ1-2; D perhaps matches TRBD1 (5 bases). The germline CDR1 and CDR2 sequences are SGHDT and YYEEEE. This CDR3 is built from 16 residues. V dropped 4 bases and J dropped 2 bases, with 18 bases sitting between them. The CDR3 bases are TGTGCCAGCAGCCCCGGTGTGGGGGGGACCAACTATGGCTACACCTTC. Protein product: CASSPGVGGTNYGYTF.

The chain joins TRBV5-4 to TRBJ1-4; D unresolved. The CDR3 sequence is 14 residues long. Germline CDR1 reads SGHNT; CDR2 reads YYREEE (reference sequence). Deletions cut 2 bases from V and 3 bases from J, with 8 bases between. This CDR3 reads CASSLRSPNEKLFF. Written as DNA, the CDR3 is TGTGCCAGCAGCTTACGGAGTCCTAATGAAAAACTGTTTTTT.

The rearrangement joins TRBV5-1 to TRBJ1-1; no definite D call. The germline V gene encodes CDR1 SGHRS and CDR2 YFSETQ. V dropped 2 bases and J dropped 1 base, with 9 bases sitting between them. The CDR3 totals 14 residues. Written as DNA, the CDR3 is TGCGCCAGCAGCTTTGCGGAGTCGAACACTGAAGCTTTCTTT. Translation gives CASSFAESNTEAFF.

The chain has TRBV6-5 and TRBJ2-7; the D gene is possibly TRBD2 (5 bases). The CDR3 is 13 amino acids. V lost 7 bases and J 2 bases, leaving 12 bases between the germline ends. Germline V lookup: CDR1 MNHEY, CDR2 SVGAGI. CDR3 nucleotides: TGTGCCAGCAACGAGGGCACCACCTACGAGCAGTACGTC. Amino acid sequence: CASNEGTTYEQYV.

The CDR3 DNA reads as TGTGCCAGCAGTTTCCTGTCAGGGGGGAATGAAAAACTGTTTTTT. Residues: CASSFLSGGNEKLFF. This chain connects TRBV27 to TRBJ1-4; 7 nucleotides line up with TRBD1. Germline CDR1 and CDR2: MNHEY and SMNVEV (reference sequence). The CDR3 has 15 residues. After removal of 3 bases from V and 5 bases from J, the junction contained 6 bases not matched to a gene.

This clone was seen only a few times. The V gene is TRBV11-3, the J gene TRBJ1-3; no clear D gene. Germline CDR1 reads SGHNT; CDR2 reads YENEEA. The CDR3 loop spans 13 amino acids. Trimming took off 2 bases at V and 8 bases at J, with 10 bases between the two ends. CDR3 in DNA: TGTGCCAGCAGCTTATCAGCCGGGGACACCATATATTTT. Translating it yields CASSLSAGDTIYF.

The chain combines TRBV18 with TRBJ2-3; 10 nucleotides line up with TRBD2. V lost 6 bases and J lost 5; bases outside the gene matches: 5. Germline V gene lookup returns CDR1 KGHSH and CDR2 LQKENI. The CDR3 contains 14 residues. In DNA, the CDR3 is TGTGCCAGCTCCACTAGCGGGAACGTAGATACGCAGTATTTT. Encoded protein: CASSTSGNVDTQYF.